This T cell receptor (beta chain) was sequenced in a study of beta chain features in type 1 diabetes. CDR1 and CDR2 from the germline V gene are SEHNR and FQNEAQ (reference sequence). The CDR3 has 15 residues. With 3 bases clipped from V and 5 bases from J, the junction kept 6 bases outside the gene matches. Study outcomes and limitations: Sampled from patients, naive, central memory and Treg TCRB repertoires appeared more similar than those sampled from healthy donors. It was not settled here whether HLA type affects TCRB rearrangement. Sequencing from cDNA could over-represent high-TCR-expressing cells.

The whole isolated RNA underwent reverse transcription, so sequencing captured expressed TCRB transcripts. Profiling relied on immunoSEQ multiplex PCR, and the TCRdb table lists in-frame clones only, not all of them. The sample consists of more than 300,000 clones, over 9.5% of them appearing once. CD4+ cells of the naive, central memory, regulatory and stem cell-like memory types were sorted via CD45RO/CCR7/CD25/CD127/CD95/CD27. This clone was recorded a few times. Antigen: not known. The chain recombines TRBV7-9 with TRBJ2-5; 10 positions agree with TRBD1. This receptor was obtained from a man younger than 30 in good health. The specimen was naive CD4+ T cells from blood. The CDR3 coding sequence is TGTGCCAGCAGCTTCGACAGGGGGCCGGGGGAGACCCAGTACTTC. It encodes CASSFDRGPGETQYF.